This TCR beta chain was recorded in a study of blood T cell repertoires in COVID-19. The overall study: Specimens from acute and convalescent COVID-19 originated in the United States, Italy and Spain.

Authors' analysis steps: Estimation of nucleated cell counts relied on the amplification of reference gene primers. Here immunoSEQ multiplex PCR was the method, and the copy in TCRdb shows in-frame clones only, minus some. The V and J calls and clone size were taken over from that table, and D and trimming were inferred from the DNA. The sample includes more than 95,000 clones, 91% of them seen just once. This CDR3 is built from 15 residues. The ends were cut back, 4 bases at V and 9 bases at J, with 19 bases in the middle. Germline CDR1 reads PRHDT; CDR2 reads FYEKMQ (reference sequence). The sequencing input was peripheral blood. The V and J genes are TRBV13 and TRBJ2-1, with D possibly matching TRBD2 (6 bases). The origin of this receptor is a human donor in a cohort sampled during active COVID-19. The CDR3 DNA follows: TGTGCCAGCAGCTCCCCTAGACGGGAGAGTAGTGAGCAGTTCTTC. Residues: CASSSPRRESSEQFF.